The 4 T cell receptor beta chains below come from one sample, sequenced in a study of shared clonotypes between healthy human individuals. The table came from immunoSEQ multiplex PCR; TCRdb's copy has only in-frame clones and leaves some out. The data show around 2,000,000 clones, with around 95% seen just once and 0.1% to 0.15% held by the top ten. The specimen sequenced was naive CD4+ T cells sorted from blood. Subset of the sample: CD45RA+ positively selected. Source of these receptors: a man aged 18 to 29 in good health.

This chain links TRBV28 with TRBJ2-6, with TRBD1 matching 8 bases. Germline trimming cut 7 bases from V and 0 bases from J; bases unmatched to any gene: 8. CDR3 length equals 17 residues. The V gene's germline CDR1 is MDHEN and CDR2 SYDVKM. This CDR3 reads CASISGQEYSGANVLTF. The DNA of the CDR3 is TGTGCCAGCATCTCGGGACAGGAATACTCTGGGGCCAACGTCCTGACTTTC.

The chain is built from TRBV21-1 and TRBJ1-5; TRBD1 reflects the table's D call only, with no check against the DNA. TRBV21-1 counts as a pseudogene. The CDR3 length is 14 residues. The CDR3 loop reads CASSTRQGNQPQHF. The CDR3 DNA reads as TGTGCCAGCAGCACCCGACAGGGGAACCAGCCCCAGCATTTT.

The chain carries TRBV10-3 and TRBJ2-1; TRBD2 agrees at 7 bases. The CDR3 has 16 amino acids. After removal of 6 bases from V and 0 bases from J, the junction contained 8 bases not matched to a gene. The germline V gene encodes CDR1 ENHRY and CDR2 SYGVKD. CDR3 sequence: CAIRWTSGTSYNEQFF. CDR3 nucleotide sequence: TGTGCCATCAGATGGACTAGTGGAACCTCCTACAATGAGCAGTTCTTC.

The V call is TRBV7-2, the J call TRBJ2-1; 10 bases match TRBD1. V trimming: 5 bases; J trimming: 4 bases; junction bases outside the gene matches: 5. Per germline, CDR1 SGHTA and CDR2 FQGNSA. The CDR3 runs to 15 residues. For the CDR3, the DNA is TGTGCCAGCAGCGGGGACAGGGGTGGTTACAATGAGCAGTTCTTC. Encoded protein: CASSGDRGGYNEQFF.